The 23 T cell receptor beta chains in this list originate from one sample, sequenced in a study of technical replicates of blood from a handful of donors. The method was immunoSEQ multiplex PCR; TCRdb's version includes in-frame clones alone and lacks a portion of them. This sample has about 83,000 clones, with about 92% found just once. The sequenced sample was T cells isolated from PBMCs. The source is a human donor in good health.

V is TRBV10-2 and J is TRBJ2-2, with D possibly being TRBD1 (6 bases). CDR3 size: 14 residues. The germline V gene encodes CDR1 WSHSY and CDR2 SAAADI. Trimming left V 4 bases short and J 3 bases short, with 9 bases between. The chain's CDR3 is CASSARTDTGELFF. For the CDR3, the DNA is TGCGCCAGCAGTGCCCGGACAGACACCGGGGAGCTGTTTTTT.

The chain has TRBV27 and TRBJ2-2, with TRBD1 matching 8 bases. Germline CDR1 reads MNHEY; CDR2 reads SMNVEV (reference sequence). The junction had 11 bases not matched to a gene; V was cut back by 8 bases and J by 3 bases. The CDR3 is 16 amino acids. Here the CDR3 reads CASCLGDRLYTGELFF. In nucleotides, the CDR3 is TGTGCCAGCTGCTTGGGGGACAGGCTCTACACCGGGGAGCTGTTTTTT.

The chain combines TRBV5-4 with TRBJ2-2; 12 bases map to TRBD1. Germline assignment: CDR1 SGHNT and CDR2 YYREEE (reference sequence). V lost 5 bases and J lost 6; bases outside the gene matches: 8. The CDR3 sequence is 16 residues long. CDR3 sequence (DNA): TGTGCCAGCAGTTTACCCGGGACAGGGGGCCCCGGGGAGCTGTTTTTT. Protein sequence: CASSLPGTGGPGELFF.

V is TRBV19 and J is TRBJ2-2, with D uncertain. From germline, CDR1 is LNHDA and CDR2 SQIVND (reference sequence). Trimming pared 6 bases from V and 1 base from J, leaving 6 bases between. The CDR3 has 13 residues. Written as DNA, the CDR3 is TGTGCCAGTAGCTCGGTGAACACCGGGGAGCTGTTTTTT. Translated, it gives CASSSVNTGELFF.

V usage is TRBV19 and J usage is TRBJ2-7; weak D call: TRBD2 (5 bases). V was trimmed by 1 base and J by 3 bases, leaving 13 bases between them. Germline lookup yields CDR1 LNHDA and CDR2 SQIVND (reference sequence). CDR3 length equals 15 residues. The CDR3 bases are TGTGCCAGTAGTATAGGTCCCAGCGGTTACTACGAGCAGTACTTC. Translated: CASSIGPSGYYEQYF. Drawing the rest from reference TRBV19 and TRBJ2-7, the complete variable domain is DGGITQSPKYLFRKEGQNVTLSCEQNLNHDAMYWYRQDPGQGLRLIYYSQIVNDFQKGDIAEGYSVSREKKESFPLTVTSAQKNPTAFYLCASSIGPSGYYEQYFGPGTRLTVT.

This clone was counted a single time. The rearrangement uses TRBV27 and TRBJ2-7; 7 positions agree with TRBD1. The CDR3 has 14 amino acids. V gave up 2 bases and J gave up 2 bases; unmatched junction bases: 3. Germline CDR1 is MNHEY and CDR2 is SMNVEV (reference sequence). The CDR3 nucleotides are TGTGCCAGCAGTTTAATGGGACAGACCTACGAGCAGTACTTC. Protein sequence: CASSLMGQTYEQYF.

The V call is TRBV5-1, the J call TRBJ2-1; 8 bases fit TRBD2. The CDR3 extends over 15 amino acids. V lost 4 bases and J lost 1; bases outside the gene matches: 4. Germline values: CDR1 SGHRS, CDR2 YFSETQ. CDR3 residues: CASSKAGESYNEQFF. CDR3 nucleotide sequence: TGCGCCAGCAGCAAAGCGGGAGAGTCCTACAATGAGCAGTTCTTC.

The chain joins TRBV5-1 to TRBJ1-1; weak D call: TRBD1 (5 bases). Trimming cost V 0 bases and J 5 bases, with 11 bases left between them. The germline CDR1 and CDR2 sequences are SGHRS and YFSETQ. The CDR3 runs 14 residues. CDR3 in DNA: TGCGCCAGCAGCTTGGCTCGGGGGAGAACTGAAGCTTTCTTT. Translating gives CASSLARGRTEAFF.

The chain uses TRBV2 and TRBJ2-3; possibly TRBD1 for D (8 bases). This CDR3 contains 15 residues. V was trimmed by 9 bases and J by 3 bases, leaving 19 bases between them. Germline V gene lookup returns CDR1 SNHLY and CDR2 FYNNEI. The CDR3 protein is CASHPQGGRTDTQYF. The CDR3 coding sequence is TGTGCCAGTCACCCACAGGGGGGGAGGACAGATACGCAGTATTTT.

This chain links TRBV27 with TRBJ2-5, with TRBD1 identical over 7 bases. V lost 8 bases and J lost 5; bases outside the gene matches: 11. This CDR3 spans 14 amino acids. Germline V gene lookup returns CDR1 MNHEY and CDR2 SMNVEV (reference sequence). The DNA of the CDR3 is TGTGCCAGCCTACCGACGACAGGGTTGGAGACCCAGTACTTC. It yields the protein CASLPTTGLETQYF.

The V gene is TRBV4-2, the J gene TRBJ1-1, with 12 bases identical to TRBD1. Germline V gives CDR1 LGHNA, CDR2 YNFKEQ. The V segment lost 3 bases and the J segment 7 bases; nucleotides outside the gene matches: 9. The CDR3 sequence is 16 residues long. The CDR3 spells CASSHGGQGARHEAFF. CDR3 bases: TGTGCCAGCAGCCACGGGGGACAGGGGGCCCGTCATGAAGCTTTCTTT.

The genes are TRBV28 and TRBJ2-3, with a tentative D call TRBD2 (6 bases). The CDR3 is 14 amino acids. CDR1 is MDHEN, CDR2 SYDVKM, per germline. V lost 8 bases, J lost 5 bases, and 17 bases lay in between. The CDR3 sequence is CASDDAGLVDTQYF. DNA of the CDR3: TGTGCCAGCGACGACGCGGGATTAGTAGATACGCAGTATTTT.

The rearrangement links TRBV11-3 to TRBJ2-7, with TRBD2 as a possible D gene (5 bases). This CDR3 has 14 residues. The ends were cut back, 1 base at V and 7 bases at J, with 14 bases in the middle. Germline loops: CDR1 SGHNT, CDR2 YENEEA. CDR3 loop: CASSLGAGGEEQYF. The CDR3, as DNA: TGTGCCAGCAGCTTAGGGGCGGGTGGGGAAGAGCAGTACTTC. Full variable domain (outside the CDR3, taken from reference TRBV11-3 and TRBJ2-7): EAGVVQSPRYKIIEKKQPVAFWCNPISGHNTLYWYLQNLGQGPELLIRYENEEAVDDSQLPKDRFSAERLKGVDSTLKIQPAELGDSAVYLCASSLGAGGEEQYFGPGTRLTVT.

The V and J genes are TRBV19 and TRBJ2-4, with TRBD1 as a possible D gene (5 bases). V lost 4 bases and J lost 3, with 19 bases in between. CDR1 LNHDA and CDR2 SQIVND come from the germline V gene (reference sequence). The CDR3 covers 17 residues. The CDR3 DNA sequence: TGTGCCAGTAGTAGAGATAGGGGTTCTCTAGTCAAAAACATTCAGTACTTC. This gives the protein CASSRDRGSLVKNIQYF.

The J gene is TRBJ1-1, the V gene TRBV25-1; D is undetermined. Trimming stripped 4 bases from V and 10 bases from J, with 16 bases between. CDR3 size: 13 residues. Per the germline V gene, CDR1 is MGHDK and CDR2 is SYGVNS. CDR3 sequence reads: CASSVGDPIGAFF. The CDR3 DNA reads as TGTGCCAGCAGTGTTGGAGACCCAATAGGAGCTTTCTTT.

The chain uses TRBV5-1 and TRBJ2-7; 9 nucleotides agree with TRBD2. Trimming took 3 bases from V and 2 from J; bases not matched to a gene: 3. Per the germline V gene, CDR1 is SGHRS and CDR2 is YFSETQ. The CDR3 has 14 amino acids. DNA for the CDR3: TGCGCCAGCAGCTGGAGCGGGAGGACCTACGAGCAGTACTTC. Translation: CASSWSGRTYEQYF. The whole variable domain, filled in from reference TRBV5-1 and TRBJ2-7, reads KAGVTQTPRYLIKTRGQQVTLSCSPISGHRSVSWYQQTPGQGLQFLFEYFSETQRNKGNFPGRFSGRQFSNSRSEMNVSTLELGDSALYLCASSWSGRTYEQYFGPGTRLTVT.

The count of this clone is one. This rearrangement joins TRBV10-3 to TRBJ2-3, with D perhaps matching TRBD1 (6 bases). CDR3 length: 13 residues. Germline V CDR1 and CDR2: ENHRY, SYGVKD. Between the trimmed V and J ends, which lost 4 bases and 2 bases, there was a span of 7 bases. The CDR3 region is CAISGGPTDTQYF. CDR3 nucleotides: TGTGCCATCAGTGGGGGGCCCACAGATACGCAGTATTTT.

In nucleotides, the CDR3 is TGTGCCAGCAGAGGGGACAGCTACCCGCAGGAGACCCAGTACTTC. Translated, it gives CASRGDSYPQETQYF. V is TRBV28 and J is TRBJ2-5; TRBD1 aligns across 7 bases. The ends lost 6 bases at V and 5 bases at J; junction bases unmatched: 12. The CDR3 runs to 15 residues. The germline V gene encodes CDR1 MDHEN and CDR2 SYDVKM.

This chain links TRBV2 with TRBJ2-7; the D gene is possibly TRBD2 (5 bases). V lost 2 bases and J 5 bases, leaving 7 bases between the germline ends. The CDR3 consists of 12 residues. Germline CDR1 is SNHLY and CDR2 is FYNNEI. This CDR3 is CASSERGNEQYF. The CDR3 coding sequence is TGTGCCAGCAGTGAACGGGGAAACGAGCAGTACTTC.

The V call is TRBV11-3, the J call TRBJ2-1; D remains unclear. CDR1 and CDR2 (germline): SGHNT, YENEEA. The CDR3 consists of 16 residues. With 3 bases removed from V and 2 bases from J, the gap between germline ends came to 14 bases. The CDR3 region has the DNA TGTGCCAGCAGCTTCGGCGGAGCCGGCGCCTACAATGAGCAGTTCTTC. This translates into CASSFGGAGAYNEQFF.

V and J are TRBV30 and TRBJ1-2; D might be TRBD1 (6 bases). Deletions cut 5 bases from V and 2 bases from J, with 12 bases between. The germline CDR1 and CDR2 sequences are GTSNPN and SVGIG (reference sequence). The CDR3 runs 13 residues. CDR3: CAWQNRVNYGYTF. The CDR3 coding sequence is TGTGCCTGGCAGAACAGGGTGAACTATGGCTACACCTTC.

The V call is TRBV6-5, the J call TRBJ1-6; the match to TRBD1 covers 7 bases. With 5 bases clipped from V and 10 bases from J, the junction kept 5 bases outside the gene matches. The V gene's germline CDR1 is MNHEY and CDR2 SVGAGI. The CDR3 spans 13 residues. CDR3 bases: TGTGCCAGCAGTCGACAGGGAGGATCACCCCTCCACTTT. This sequence encodes CASSRQGGSPLHF.

The J gene is TRBJ1-5, the V gene TRBV13; D unclear. From germline, CDR1 is PRHDT and CDR2 FYEKMQ (reference sequence). This CDR3 has 14 amino acids. V dropped 0 bases and J dropped 3 bases, with 6 bases sitting between them. CDR3 sequence reads: CASSLGGPNQPQHF. As DNA, the CDR3 is TGTGCCAGCAGCTTAGGGGGCCCCAATCAGCCCCAGCATTTT.